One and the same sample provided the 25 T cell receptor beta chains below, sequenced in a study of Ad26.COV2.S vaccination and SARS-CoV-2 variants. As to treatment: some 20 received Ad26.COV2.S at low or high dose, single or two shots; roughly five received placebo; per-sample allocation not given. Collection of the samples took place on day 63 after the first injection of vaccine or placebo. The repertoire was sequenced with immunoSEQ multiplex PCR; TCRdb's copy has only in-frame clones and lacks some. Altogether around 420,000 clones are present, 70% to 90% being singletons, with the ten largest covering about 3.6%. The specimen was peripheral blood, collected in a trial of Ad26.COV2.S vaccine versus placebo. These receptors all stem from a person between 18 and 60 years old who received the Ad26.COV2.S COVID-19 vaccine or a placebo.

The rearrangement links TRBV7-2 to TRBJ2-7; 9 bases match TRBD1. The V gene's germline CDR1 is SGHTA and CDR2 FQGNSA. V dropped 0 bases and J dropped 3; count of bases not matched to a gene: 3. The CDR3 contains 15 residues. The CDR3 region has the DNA TGTGCCAGCAGCTTAGCTGGGGGACAGGGCTACGAGCAGTACTTC. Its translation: CASSLAGGQGYEQYF.

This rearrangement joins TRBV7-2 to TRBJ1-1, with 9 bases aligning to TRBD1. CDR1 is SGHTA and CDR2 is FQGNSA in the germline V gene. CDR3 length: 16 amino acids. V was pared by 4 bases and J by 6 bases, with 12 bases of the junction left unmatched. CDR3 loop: CASSSRQGDLGPEAFF. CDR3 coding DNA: TGTGCCAGCAGCTCGCGACAGGGGGATTTGGGACCTGAAGCTTTCTTT.

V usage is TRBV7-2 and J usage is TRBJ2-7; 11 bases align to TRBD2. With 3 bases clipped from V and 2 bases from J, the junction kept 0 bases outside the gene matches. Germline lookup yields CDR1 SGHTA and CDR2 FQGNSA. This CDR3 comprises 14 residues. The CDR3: CASSLTSGTYEQYF. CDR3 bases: TGTGCCAGCAGCTTGACTAGCGGGACCTACGAGCAGTACTTC.

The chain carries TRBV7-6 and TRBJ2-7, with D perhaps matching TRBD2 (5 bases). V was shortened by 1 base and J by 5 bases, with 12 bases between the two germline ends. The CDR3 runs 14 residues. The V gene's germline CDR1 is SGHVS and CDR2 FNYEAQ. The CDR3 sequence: CASSLEVARDEQYF. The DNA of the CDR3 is TGTGCCAGCAGCTTAGAGGTGGCGAGGGACGAGCAGTACTTC.

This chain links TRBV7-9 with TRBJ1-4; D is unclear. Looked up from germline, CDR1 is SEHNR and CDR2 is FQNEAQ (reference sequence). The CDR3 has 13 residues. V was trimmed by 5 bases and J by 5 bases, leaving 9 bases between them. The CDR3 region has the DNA TGTGCCAGCAGCCGTACAGTGAATGAAAAACTGTTTTTT. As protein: CASSRTVNEKLFF.

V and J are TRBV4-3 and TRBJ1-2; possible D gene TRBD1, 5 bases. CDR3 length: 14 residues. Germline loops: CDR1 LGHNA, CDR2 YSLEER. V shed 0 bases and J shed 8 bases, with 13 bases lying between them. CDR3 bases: TGCGCCAGCAGCCAAGAGCGCAGGGCTGGAGGCTACACCTTC. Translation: CASSQERRAGGYTF.

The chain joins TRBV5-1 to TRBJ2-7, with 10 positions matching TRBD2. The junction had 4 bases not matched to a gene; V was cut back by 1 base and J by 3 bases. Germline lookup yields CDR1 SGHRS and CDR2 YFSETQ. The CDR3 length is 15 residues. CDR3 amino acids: CASSLLAGALYEQYF. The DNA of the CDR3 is TGCGCCAGCAGCTTGCTAGCGGGGGCCCTCTACGAGCAGTACTTC.

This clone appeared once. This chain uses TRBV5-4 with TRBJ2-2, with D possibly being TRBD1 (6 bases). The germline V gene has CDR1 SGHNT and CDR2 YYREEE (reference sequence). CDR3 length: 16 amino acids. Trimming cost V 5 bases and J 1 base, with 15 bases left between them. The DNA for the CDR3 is TGTGCCAGCAGTCAACGCTTGGGACAGAACACCGGGGAGCTGTTTTTT. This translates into CASSQRLGQNTGELFF.

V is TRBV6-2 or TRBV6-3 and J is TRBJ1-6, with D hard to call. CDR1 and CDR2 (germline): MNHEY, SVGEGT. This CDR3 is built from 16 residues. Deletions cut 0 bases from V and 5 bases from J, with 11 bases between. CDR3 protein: CASSYSNRHHNSPLHF. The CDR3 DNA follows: TGTGCCAGCAGTTACTCGAACCGTCATCATAATTCACCCCTCCACTTT.

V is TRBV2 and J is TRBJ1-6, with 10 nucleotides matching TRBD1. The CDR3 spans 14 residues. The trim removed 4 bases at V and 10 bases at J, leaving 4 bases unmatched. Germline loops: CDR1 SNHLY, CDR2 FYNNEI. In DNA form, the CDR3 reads TGTGCCAGCAGTGGCGGGACAGGGGTCTCACCCCTCCACTTT. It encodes CASSGGTGVSPLHF.

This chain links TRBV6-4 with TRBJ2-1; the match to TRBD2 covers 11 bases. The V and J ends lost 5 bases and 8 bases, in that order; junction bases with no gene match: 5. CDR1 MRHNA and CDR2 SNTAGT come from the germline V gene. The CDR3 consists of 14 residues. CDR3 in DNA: TGTGCCAGCAGTCGACTAGCGGGGAGCTATGAGCAGTTCTTC. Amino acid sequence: CASSRLAGSYEQFF.

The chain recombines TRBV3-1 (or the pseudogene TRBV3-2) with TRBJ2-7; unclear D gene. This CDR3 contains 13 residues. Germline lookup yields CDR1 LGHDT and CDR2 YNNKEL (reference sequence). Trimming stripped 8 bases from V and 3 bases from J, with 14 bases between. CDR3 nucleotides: TGTGCCAGCGTTCTATTTGGCGGCTACGAGCAGTACTTC. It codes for CASVLFGGYEQYF.

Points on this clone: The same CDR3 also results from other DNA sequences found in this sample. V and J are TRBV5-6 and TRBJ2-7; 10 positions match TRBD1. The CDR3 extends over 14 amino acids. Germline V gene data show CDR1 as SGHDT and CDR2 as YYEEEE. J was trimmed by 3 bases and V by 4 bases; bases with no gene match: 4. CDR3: CASSRDRGGYEQYF. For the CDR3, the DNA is TGTGCCAGCAGCCGGGACAGGGGAGGCTACGAGCAGTACTTC.

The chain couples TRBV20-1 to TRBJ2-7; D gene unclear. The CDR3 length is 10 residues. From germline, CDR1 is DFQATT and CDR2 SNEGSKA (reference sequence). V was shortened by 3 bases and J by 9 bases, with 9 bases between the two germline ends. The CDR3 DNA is TGCAGTGCTAGTGACCATAGGCAGTACTTC. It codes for CSASDHRQYF.

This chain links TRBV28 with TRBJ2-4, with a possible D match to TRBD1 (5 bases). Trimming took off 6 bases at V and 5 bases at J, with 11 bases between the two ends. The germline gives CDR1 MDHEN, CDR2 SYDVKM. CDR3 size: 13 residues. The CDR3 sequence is CASRDINENIQYF. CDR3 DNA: TGTGCCAGCAGGGACATTAACGAAAACATTCAGTACTTC.

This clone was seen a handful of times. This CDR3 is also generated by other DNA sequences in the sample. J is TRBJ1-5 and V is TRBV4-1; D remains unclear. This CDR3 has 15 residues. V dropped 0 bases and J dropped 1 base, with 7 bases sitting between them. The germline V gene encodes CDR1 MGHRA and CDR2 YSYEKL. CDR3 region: CASSQEGGSNQPQHF. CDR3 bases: TGCGCCAGCAGCCAAGAGGGTGGGAGCAATCAGCCCCAGCATTTT.

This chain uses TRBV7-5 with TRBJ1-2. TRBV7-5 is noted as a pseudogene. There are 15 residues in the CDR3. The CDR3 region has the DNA TGTGTCAGAAGCCTCCACCGGGGGGGGGTGAATGGCTACACCTTC. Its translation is CVRSLHRGGVNGYTF.

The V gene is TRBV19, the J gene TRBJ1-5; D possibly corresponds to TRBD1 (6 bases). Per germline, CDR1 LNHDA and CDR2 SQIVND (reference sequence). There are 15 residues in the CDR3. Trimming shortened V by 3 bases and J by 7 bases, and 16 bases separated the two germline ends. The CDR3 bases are TGTGCCAGTAGTATCAATTCCCGGGACAAGCAGCCCCAGCATTTT. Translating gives CASSINSRDKQPQHF.

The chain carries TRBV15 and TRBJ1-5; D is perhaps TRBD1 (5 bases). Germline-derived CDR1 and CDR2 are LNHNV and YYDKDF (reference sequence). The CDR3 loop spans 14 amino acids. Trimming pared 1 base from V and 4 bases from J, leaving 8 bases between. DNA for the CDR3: TGTGCCACCAGCAGAGCCGGGGGTAATCAGCCCCAGCATTTT. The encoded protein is CATSRAGGNQPQHF.

CDR3 DNA: TGTGCCAGCAGCTTATCACAGGGGGCTGGCAAAAACATTCAGTACTTC. Translated, it gives CASSLSQGAGKNIQYF. This chain uses TRBV7-9 with TRBJ2-4, with 9 positions matching TRBD1. The CDR3 runs to 16 residues. V shed 2 bases and J 3 bases; nucleotides not matched to a gene: 5. CDR1 and CDR2 (germline): SEHNR, FQNEAQ (reference sequence).

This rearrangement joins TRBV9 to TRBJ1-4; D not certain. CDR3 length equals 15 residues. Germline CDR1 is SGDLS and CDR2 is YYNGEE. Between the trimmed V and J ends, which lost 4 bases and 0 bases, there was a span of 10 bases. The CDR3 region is CASSPRRATNEKLFF. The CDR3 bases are TGTGCCAGCAGCCCCCGACGGGCAACTAATGAAAAACTGTTTTTT. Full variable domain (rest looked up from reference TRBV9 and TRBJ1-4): DSGVTQTPKHLITATGQRVTLRCSPRSGDLSVYWYQQSLDQGLQFLIQYYNGEERAKGNILERFSAQQFPDLHSELNLSSLELGDSALYFCASSPRRATNEKLFFGSGTQLSVL.

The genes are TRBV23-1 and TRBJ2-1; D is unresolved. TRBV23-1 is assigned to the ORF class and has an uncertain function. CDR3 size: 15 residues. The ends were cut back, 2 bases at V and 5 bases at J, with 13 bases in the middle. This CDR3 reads CASSQPTLSDNEQFF. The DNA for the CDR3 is TGCGCCAGCAGTCAACCTACTCTGTCCGACAATGAGCAGTTCTTC.

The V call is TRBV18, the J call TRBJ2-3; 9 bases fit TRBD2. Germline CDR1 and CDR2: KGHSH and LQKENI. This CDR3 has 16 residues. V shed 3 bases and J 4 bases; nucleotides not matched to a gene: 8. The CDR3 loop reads CASSPYGGGASDTQYF. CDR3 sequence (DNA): TGTGCCAGCTCACCCTACGGCGGGGGGGCTTCAGATACGCAGTATTTT.

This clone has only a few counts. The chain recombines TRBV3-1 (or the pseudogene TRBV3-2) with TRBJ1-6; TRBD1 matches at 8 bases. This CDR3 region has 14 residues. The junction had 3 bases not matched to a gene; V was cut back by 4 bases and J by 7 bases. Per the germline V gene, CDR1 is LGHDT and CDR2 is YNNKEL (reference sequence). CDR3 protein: CASSLRGRNSPLHF. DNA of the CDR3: TGTGCCAGCAGCCTCAGGGGGCGGAATTCACCCCTCCACTTT.

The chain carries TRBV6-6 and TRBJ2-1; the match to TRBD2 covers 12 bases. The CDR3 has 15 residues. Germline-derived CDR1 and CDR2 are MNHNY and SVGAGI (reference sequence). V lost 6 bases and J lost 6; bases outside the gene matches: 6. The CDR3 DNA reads TGTGCCAGCAGCCCGACTAGCGGGGGTGGCAATGAGCAGTTCTTC. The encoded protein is CASSPTSGGGNEQFF.